These T cell receptor beta chains were read from a single sample in a study of cytomegalovirus exposure and HLA in healthy donors. Clones were sequenced by immunoSEQ multiplex PCR, and TCRdb holds only the in-frame ones, with some missing. In the table there are roughly 150,000 clones, 65% to 70% of which are singletons. Sequenced sample: PBMCs. The source is a man between 25 and 39 years old in good health and CMV-seropositive. Both conserved end residues are part of each CDR3.

V,length,J,CDR3
TRBV5-1,14,TRBJ2-7,CASSLIQGSYEQYF
TRBV6-5,14,TRBJ2-7,CASSYDVSSYEQYF
TRBV28,15,TRBJ2-7,CASSPGASGVYEQYF
TRBV15,16,TRBJ2-7,CATSRTRTGDSHEQYF
TRBV4-1,13,TRBJ1-1,CASVDRAGTEAFF
TRBV7-2,16,TRBJ1-6,CASTLVGQALKSPLHF
TRBV27,13,-,CASSLGGSHEQYF
TRBV19,11,TRBJ1-6,CASGQHSPLHF
TRBV7-9,16,TRBJ1-2,CASSPIVPDGLYGYTF
TRBV30,12,TRBJ1-4,CAWSQQGEKLFF
TRBV7-9,12,TRBJ1-1,CSSSLVGTEAFF
TRBV5-1,18,TRBJ2-3,CASSDPRPDRGLRDTQYF
TRBV2,11,TRBJ2-7,CASSGVHEQYF
TRBV5-4,16,TRBJ2-1,CASSLSGRWTPNEQFF
TRBV5-6,13,TRBJ2-7,CASTFRLVYEQYF
TRBV27,16,TRBJ1-2,CASSGIQGSISYGYTF
TRBV6-1,15,TRBJ2-7,CASSEEAGGLYAQYF
TRBV11-3,18,TRBJ2-3,CASSLVHSERELVDTQYF
TRBV7-8,15,TRBJ2-3,CASSPRGEGWGTQYF
TRBV2,13,TRBJ1-5,CASNLQGSQPQHF
TRBV6-1,15,TRBJ1-5,CASRQSGYDNQPQHF
TRBV7-8,14,TRBJ1-1,CASSQSSTGTEAFF
TRBV19,20,TRBJ2-3,CASSIDYSAPTSGATDTQYF
TRBV4-1,14,TRBJ1-1,CASSQGRVNTEAFF
TRBV5-1,13,TRBJ2-3,CASRSLNTDTQYF
TRBV9,13,TRBJ2-2,CASAAGVPGELFF
TRBV4-1,14,TRBJ2-3,CASSQEGLADTQYF
TRBV6-1,16,TRBJ2-5,CASSDHIWEGLETQYF
TRBV13,17,TRBJ2-3,CASSLGLGSYGTDTQYF
TRBV27,15,TRBJ2-7,CASSFSEDSTYEQYF
TRBV6-6,16,TRBJ1-5,CASSPRQGVRNQPQHF
TRBV19,14,TRBJ2-5,CAQLAGVQGETQYF
TRBV19,15,TRBJ2-2,CASSVGTGLTGELFF
TRBV28,15,TRBJ1-4,CASSLGTDYNEKLFF
TRBV28,14,TRBJ1-4,CASSLARFNEKLFF
TRBV9,16,TRBJ2-7,CASSVASGLGTYEQYF
TRBV27,13,TRBJ1-2,CASSSQTGDGYTF
TRBV11-2,12,TRBJ2-5,CASSFGVETQYF
TRBV5-1,17,TRBJ2-1,CASSPRTSGSSYNEQFF